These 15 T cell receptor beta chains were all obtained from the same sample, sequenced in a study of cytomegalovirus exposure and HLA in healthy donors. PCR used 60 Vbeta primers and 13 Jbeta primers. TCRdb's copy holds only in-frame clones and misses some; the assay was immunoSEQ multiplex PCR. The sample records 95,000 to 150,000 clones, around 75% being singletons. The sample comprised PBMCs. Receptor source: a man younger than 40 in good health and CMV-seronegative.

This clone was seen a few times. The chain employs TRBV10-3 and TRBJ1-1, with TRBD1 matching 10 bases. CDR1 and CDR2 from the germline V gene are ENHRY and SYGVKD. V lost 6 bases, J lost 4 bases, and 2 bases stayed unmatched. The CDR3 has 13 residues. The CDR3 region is CAISRDRGTEAFF. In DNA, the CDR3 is TGTGCCATCAGCCGGGACAGGGGCACTGAAGCTTTCTTT.

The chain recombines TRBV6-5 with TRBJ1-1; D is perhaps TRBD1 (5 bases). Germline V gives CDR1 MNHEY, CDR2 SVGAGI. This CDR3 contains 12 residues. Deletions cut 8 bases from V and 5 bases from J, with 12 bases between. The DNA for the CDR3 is TGTGCCAGCGGAAAAAGGGGAACTGAAGCTTTCTTT. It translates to CASGKRGTEAFF.

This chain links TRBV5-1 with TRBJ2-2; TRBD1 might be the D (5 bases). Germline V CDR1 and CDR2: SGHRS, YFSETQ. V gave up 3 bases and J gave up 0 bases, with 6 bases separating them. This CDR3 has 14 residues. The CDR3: CASSWGTNTGELFF. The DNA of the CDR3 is TGCGCCAGCAGCTGGGGCACGAACACCGGGGAGCTGTTTTTT. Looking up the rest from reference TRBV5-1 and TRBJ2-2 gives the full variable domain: KAGVTQTPRYLIKTRGQQVTLSCSPISGHRSVSWYQQTPGQGLQFLFEYFSETQRNKGNFPGRFSGRQFSNSRSEMNVSTLELGDSALYLCASSWGTNTGELFFGEGSRLTVL.

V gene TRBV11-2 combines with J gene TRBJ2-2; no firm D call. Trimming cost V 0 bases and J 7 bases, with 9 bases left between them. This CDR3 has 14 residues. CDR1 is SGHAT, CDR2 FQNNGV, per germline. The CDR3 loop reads CASSLDRRGGELFF. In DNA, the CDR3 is TGTGCCAGCAGCTTAGACCGAAGAGGCGGGGAGCTGTTTTTT.

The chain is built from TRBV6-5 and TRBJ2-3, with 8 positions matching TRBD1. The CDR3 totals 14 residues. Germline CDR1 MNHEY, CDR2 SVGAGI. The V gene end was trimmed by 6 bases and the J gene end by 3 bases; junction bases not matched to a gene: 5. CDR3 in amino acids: CASSRQGITDTQYF. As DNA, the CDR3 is TGTGCCAGCAGCCGACAGGGGATTACAGATACGCAGTATTTT.

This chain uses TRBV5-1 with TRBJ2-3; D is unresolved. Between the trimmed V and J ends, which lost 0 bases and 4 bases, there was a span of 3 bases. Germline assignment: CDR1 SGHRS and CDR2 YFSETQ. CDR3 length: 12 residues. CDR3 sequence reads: CASSLAADTQYF. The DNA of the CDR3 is TGCGCCAGCAGCTTGGCTGCAGATACGCAGTATTTT.

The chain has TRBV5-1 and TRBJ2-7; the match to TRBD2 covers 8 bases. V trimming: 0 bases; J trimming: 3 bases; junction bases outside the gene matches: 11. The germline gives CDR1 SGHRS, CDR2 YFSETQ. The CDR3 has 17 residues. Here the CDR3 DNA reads TGCGCCAGCAGCTTGGGGCCCGGGGGGGCTCTGGGCTACGAGCAGTACTTC. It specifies CASSLGPGGALGYEQYF.

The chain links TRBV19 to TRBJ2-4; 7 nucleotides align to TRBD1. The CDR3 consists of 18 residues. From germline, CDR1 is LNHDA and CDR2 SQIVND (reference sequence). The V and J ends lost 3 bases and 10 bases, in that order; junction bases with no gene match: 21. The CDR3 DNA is TGTGCCAGTAGTATGCCGAGGGGGTCGACAGGGCTCTCCCAGATTCAGTACTTC. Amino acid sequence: CASSMPRGSTGLSQIQYF.

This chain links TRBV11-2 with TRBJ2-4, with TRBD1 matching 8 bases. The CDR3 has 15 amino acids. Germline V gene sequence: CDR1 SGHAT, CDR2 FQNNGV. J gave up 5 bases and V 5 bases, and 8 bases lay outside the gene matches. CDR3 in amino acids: CASSPQGAWENIQYF. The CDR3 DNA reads TGTGCCAGCAGCCCCCAGGGGGCTTGGGAAAACATTCAGTACTTC.

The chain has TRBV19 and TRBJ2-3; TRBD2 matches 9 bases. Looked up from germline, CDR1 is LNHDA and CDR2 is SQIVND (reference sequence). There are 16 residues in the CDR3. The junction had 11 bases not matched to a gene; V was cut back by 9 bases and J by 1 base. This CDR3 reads CASNTLAGARTDTQYF. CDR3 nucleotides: TGTGCCAGCAACACCTTAGCGGGGGCGCGCACAGATACGCAGTATTTT.

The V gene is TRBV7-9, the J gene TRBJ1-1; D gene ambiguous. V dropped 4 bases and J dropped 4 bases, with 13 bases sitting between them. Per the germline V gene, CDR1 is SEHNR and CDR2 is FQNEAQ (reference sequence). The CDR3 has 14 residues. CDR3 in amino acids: CASSSPMRGTEAFF. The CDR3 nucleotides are TGTGCCAGCAGCTCCCCGATGCGGGGCACTGAAGCTTTCTTT. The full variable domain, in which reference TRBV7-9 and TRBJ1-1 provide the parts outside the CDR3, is DTGVSQNPRHKITKRGQNVTFRCDPISEHNRLYWYRQTLGQGPEFLTYFQNEAQLEKSRLLSDRFSAERPKGSFSTLEIQRTEQGDSAMYLCASSSPMRGTEAFFGQGTRLTVV.

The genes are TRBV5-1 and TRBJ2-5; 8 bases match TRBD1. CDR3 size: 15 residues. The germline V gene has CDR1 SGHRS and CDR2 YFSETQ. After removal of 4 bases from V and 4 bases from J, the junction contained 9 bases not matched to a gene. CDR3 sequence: CASSPTGEGGETQYF. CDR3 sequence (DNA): TGCGCCAGCAGCCCGACAGGGGAAGGGGGAGAGACCCAGTACTTC. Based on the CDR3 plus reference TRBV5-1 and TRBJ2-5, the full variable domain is KAGVTQTPRYLIKTRGQQVTLSCSPISGHRSVSWYQQTPGQGLQFLFEYFSETQRNKGNFPGRFSGRQFSNSRSEMNVSTLELGDSALYLCASSPTGEGGETQYFGPGTRLLVL.

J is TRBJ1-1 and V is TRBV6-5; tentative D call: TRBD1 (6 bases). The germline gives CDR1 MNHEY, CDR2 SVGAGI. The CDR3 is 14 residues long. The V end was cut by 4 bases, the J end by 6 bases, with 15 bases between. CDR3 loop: CASSFRTAGSEAFF. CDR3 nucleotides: TGTGCCAGCAGTTTCCGGACAGCTGGCTCTGAAGCTTTCTTT.

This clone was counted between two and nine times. This CDR3 is CASSQPGQGNTDTQYF. CDR3 coding DNA: TGTGCCAGCAGCCAACCGGGACAGGGAAACACAGATACGCAGTATTTT. The gene calls are TRBV4-2 and TRBJ2-3; the match to TRBD1 covers 9 bases. The CDR3 runs 16 residues. Losses at the gene ends were 2 bases for V and 2 bases for J; bases not matched to a gene: 5. CDR1 is LGHNA, CDR2 YNFKEQ, per germline.

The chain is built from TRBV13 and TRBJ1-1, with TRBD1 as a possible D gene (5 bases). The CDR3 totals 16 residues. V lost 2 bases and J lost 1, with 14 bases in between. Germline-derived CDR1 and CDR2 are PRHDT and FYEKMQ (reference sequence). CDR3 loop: CASSLQLTDQNTEAFF. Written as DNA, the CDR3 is TGTGCCAGCAGCTTACAACTGACAGATCAGAACACTGAAGCTTTCTTT.